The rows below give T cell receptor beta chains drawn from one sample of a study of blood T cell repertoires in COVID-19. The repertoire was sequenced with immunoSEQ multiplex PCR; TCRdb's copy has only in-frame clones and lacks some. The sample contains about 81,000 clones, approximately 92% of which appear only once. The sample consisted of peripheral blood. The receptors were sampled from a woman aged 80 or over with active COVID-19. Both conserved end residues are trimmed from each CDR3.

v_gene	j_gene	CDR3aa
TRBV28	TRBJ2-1	ASSTSTGQF
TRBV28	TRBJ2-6	ASSLGSGGLGGANVLT
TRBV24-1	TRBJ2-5	ATSVRFGETQY
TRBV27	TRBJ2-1	ASRFDEEVEQF
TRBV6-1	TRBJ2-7	ASSATGLTGRYEQY
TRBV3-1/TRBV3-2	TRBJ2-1	ASSQESTRPPF
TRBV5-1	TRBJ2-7	ASSYTGTSGSPYEQY
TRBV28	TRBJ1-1	ASSFRLRGSQKKAF
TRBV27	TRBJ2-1	ASSRDRGSIYNEQF
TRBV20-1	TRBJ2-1	SASGALPHNEQF
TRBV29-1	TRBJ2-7	SVRTNRGPYEQY
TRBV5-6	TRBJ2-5	ASSSSHAGGWETQY
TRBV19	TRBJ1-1	ASKTRRGAGIGEEEAF
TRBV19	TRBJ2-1	ASSIPGRGNNEQF
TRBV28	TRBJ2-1	ASSPPGGGVLGEQF
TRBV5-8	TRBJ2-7	ASSFYPTGVYYEQY
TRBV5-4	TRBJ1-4	ASSLVGATNEKLF
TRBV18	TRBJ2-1	ASSLRGQGVRNEQF
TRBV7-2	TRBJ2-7	ASSFNPVEQY
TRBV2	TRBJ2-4	ASSSEVLAKNIQY
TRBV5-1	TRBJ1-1	ASSLGGGAQFTEAF
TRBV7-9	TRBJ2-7	ATLGTGGSYEQY
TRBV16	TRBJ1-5	ASSLTGGGQPQH
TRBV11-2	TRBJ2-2	ASSYGLGRSTGELF
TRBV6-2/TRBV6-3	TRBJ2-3	ASSYSMRGGQY
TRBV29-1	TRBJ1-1	SFSFVTEAF
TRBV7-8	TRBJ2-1	ASSLGALAGVSSYNEQF
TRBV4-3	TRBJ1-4	ASSQEGQWSGEKLF
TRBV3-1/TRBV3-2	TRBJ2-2	ATSDGLAGVIGELF
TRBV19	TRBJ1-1	ASGDRNTEAF
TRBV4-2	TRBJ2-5	ASSPQGGSGYQETQY
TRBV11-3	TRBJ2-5	ASSPGLAEETQY
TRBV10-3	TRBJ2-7	AISDSGGAREQY
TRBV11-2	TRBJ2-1	ASSRYGLLAGEQF
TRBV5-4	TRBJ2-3	ASSERGPREADTQY
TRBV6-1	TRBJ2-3	ASSERGLAGDTQY
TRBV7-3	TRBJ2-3	ASSLRQVTDTQY
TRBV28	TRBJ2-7	ASSPPWGQGIYEQY
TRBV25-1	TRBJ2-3	ASNGGDTDTQY
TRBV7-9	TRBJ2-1	ASSSSVGGDNEQF
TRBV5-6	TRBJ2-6	ASSRGFLSSGANVLT
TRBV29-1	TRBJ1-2	SVRTGTAWYGYT
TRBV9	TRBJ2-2	ASQGQGWSDGELF
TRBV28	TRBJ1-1	ASMRPGSITEAF